This T cell receptor beta chain derives from a study of T cells after posttransplantation cyclophosphamide. Study observations and caveats: Later blood repertoires were often dominated by clones from the donor CD8+ memory compartment. Recipient CMV seropositivity and CMV reactivation strongly tracked TRB clonality. Blood and skin or GI T cell repertoires showed limited TRB overlap.

Method: immunoSEQ multiplex PCR; TCRdb's copy keeps in-frame clones and lacks some. In the table there are 8,000 or so clones, about 90% of which are singletons. Cyclophosphamide on days +3 and +4 followed busulfan-fludarabine conditioning and a marrow graft. Germline loops: CDR1 MGHDK, CDR2 SYGVNS. V gave up 5 bases and J gave up 7 bases; unmatched junction bases: 4. The CDR3 is 13 residues long. With respect to this clone: The antigen is not known.

The chain links TRBV25-1 to TRBJ1-2, with 10 nucleotides matching TRBD1. The sequencing here drew on CD4+ T cells sorted from blood, taken approximately 1,500 days after allogeneic stem cell transplant with posttransplant cyclophosphamide. This sequence was found in a female patient aged 50-60 years who received an allogeneic stem cell transplant from a related donor, was CMV-positive, and had no GVHD. The T cells may come from the graft donor. The CDR3 reads CASSSGTGAGYTF. For the CDR3, the DNA is TGTGCCAGCAGTTCCGGGACAGGGGCTGGCTACACCTTC.